What follows are 8 T cell receptor beta chains derived from one specimen sequenced in a study of blood T cell repertoires in COVID-19. Sequencing was performed with immunoSEQ multiplex PCR; in TCRdb, only in-frame clones are kept and a portion is missing. Here the sample spans 250,000 to 350,000 clones, about nine tenths being singletons. The sequencing input was peripheral blood. These receptors were collected from a woman in her 30s with COVID-19, enrolled during active disease.

This chain connects TRBV15 to TRBJ1-4; tentative D call: TRBD1 (5 bases). V was clipped by 1 base and J by 8 bases, with 11 bases between them. CDR3 length: 14 amino acids. Germline CDR1 is LNHNV and CDR2 is YYDKDF (reference sequence). The CDR3 spells CATSRGQGGEKLFF. In DNA form, the CDR3 reads TGTGCCACCAGCAGAGGGCAGGGTGGCGAAAAACTGTTTTTT.

The chain uses TRBV5-1 and TRBJ2-3; 12 bases map to TRBD2. Germline V gene sequence: CDR1 SGHRS, CDR2 YFSETQ. V dropped 0 bases and J dropped 2; count of bases not matched to a gene: 4. This CDR3 has 17 amino acids. Here the CDR3 DNA reads TGCGCCAGCAGCTTGGGGCTAGCGGGAGGGGCCACAGATACGCAGTATTTT. Translated, it gives CASSLGLAGGATDTQYF. The whole variable domain, filled in from reference TRBV5-1 and TRBJ2-3, reads KAGVTQTPRYLIKTRGQQVTLSCSPISGHRSVSWYQQTPGQGLQFLFEYFSETQRNKGNFPGRFSGRQFSNSRSEMNVSTLELGDSALYLCASSLGLAGGATDTQYFGPGTRLTVL.

This rearrangement joins TRBV27 to TRBJ1-5, with D possibly TRBD1 on 6 matching bases. Between the trimmed V and J ends, which lost 6 bases and 3 bases, there was a span of 12 bases. The CDR3 consists of 14 residues. CDR1 and CDR2 from the germline V gene are MNHEY and SMNVEV (reference sequence). The CDR3 DNA reads TGTGCCAGCAGCCTCAGGGGCCTCAATCAGCCCCAGCATTTT. This gives the protein CASSLRGLNQPQHF.

The chain carries TRBV3-1 (or the pseudogene TRBV3-2) and TRBJ1-4, with TRBD1 identical over 8 bases. In germline, CDR1 is LGHDT, CDR2 YNNKEL (reference sequence). V dropped 3 bases and J dropped 8; count of bases not matched to a gene: 5. The CDR3 loop spans 14 amino acids. CDR3 bases: TGTGCCAGCAGCCAGGAGACAGGGGTCGAAAAACTGTTTTTT. As protein: CASSQETGVEKLFF.

The gene calls are TRBV14 and TRBJ1-2; D gene uncertain. This CDR3 has 14 residues. V dropped 2 bases and J dropped 5 bases, with 12 bases sitting between them. In germline, CDR1 is SGHDN, CDR2 FVKESK. This CDR3 is CASSQFGEAYGYTF. DNA of the CDR3: TGTGCCAGCAGCCAATTCGGGGAGGCATATGGCTACACCTTC.

The chain uses TRBV27 and TRBJ1-5, with unresolved D. Germline lookup yields CDR1 MNHEY and CDR2 SMNVEV (reference sequence). V was shortened by 0 bases and J by 6 bases, with 6 bases between the two germline ends. The CDR3 is made up of 13 amino acids. DNA for the CDR3: TGTGCCAGCAGTTTATCGAGGTTTCAGCCCCAGCATTTT. It encodes CASSLSRFQPQHF.

In its sample, this clone is medium-sized. This sequence joins TRBV6-4 and TRBJ1-1; no clear D. Germline loops: CDR1 MRHNA, CDR2 SNTAGT. The CDR3 runs to 13 residues. V was cut by 2 bases and J by 1 base, with 5 bases left in between. Here the CDR3 reads CASSDTENTEAFF. As DNA, the CDR3 is TGTGCCAGCAGTGACACAGAGAACACTGAAGCTTTCTTT.

The chain uses TRBV11-2 and TRBJ2-7, with TRBD2 matching over 10 bases. The J segment lost 3 bases and the V segment lost 5 bases, leaving 4 bases of the junction unmatched. This CDR3 contains 14 residues. Germline assignment: CDR1 SGHAT and CDR2 FQNNGV. CDR3 loop: CASSPIAGGYEQYF. In nucleotides, the CDR3 is TGTGCCAGCAGCCCAATAGCGGGAGGCTACGAGCAGTACTTC. Filled out from reference TRBV11-2 and TRBJ2-7, the complete variable domain reads EAGVAQSPRYKIIEKRQSVAFWCNPISGHATLYWYQQILGQGPKLLIQFQNNGVVDDSQLPKDRFSAERLKGVDSTLKIQPAKLEDSAVYLCASSPIAGGYEQYFGPGTRLTVT.